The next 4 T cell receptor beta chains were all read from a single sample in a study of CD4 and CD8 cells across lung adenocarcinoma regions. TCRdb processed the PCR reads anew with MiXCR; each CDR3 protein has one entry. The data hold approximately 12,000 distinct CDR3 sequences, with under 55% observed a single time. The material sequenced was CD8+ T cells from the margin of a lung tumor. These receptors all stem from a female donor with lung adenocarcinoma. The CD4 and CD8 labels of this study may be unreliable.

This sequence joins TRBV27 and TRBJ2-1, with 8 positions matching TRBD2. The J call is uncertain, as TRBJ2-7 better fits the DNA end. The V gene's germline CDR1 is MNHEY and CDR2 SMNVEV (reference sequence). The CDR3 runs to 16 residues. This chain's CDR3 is CASSTLTSGYTYEQYF. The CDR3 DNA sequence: TGTGCCAGCAGTACCCTAACTAGCGGCTATACCTACGAGCAGTACTTC.

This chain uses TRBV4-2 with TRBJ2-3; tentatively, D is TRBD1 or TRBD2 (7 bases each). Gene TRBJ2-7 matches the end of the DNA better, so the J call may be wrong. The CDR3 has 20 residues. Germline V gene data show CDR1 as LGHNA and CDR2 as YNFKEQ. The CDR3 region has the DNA TGTGCCAGCAGCCAAGTTGTCCCGGGGGAGGGGGCATGGGGCACAGAGACGCAGTACTTC. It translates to CASSQVVPGEGAWGTETQYF.

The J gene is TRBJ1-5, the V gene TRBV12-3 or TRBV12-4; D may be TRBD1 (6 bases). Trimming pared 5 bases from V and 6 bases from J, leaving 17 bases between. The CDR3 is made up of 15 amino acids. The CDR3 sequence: CASSSLDSRFQPQHF. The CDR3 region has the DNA TGTGCCAGCAGTAGCTTGGACAGTAGGTTTCAGCCCCAGCATTTT.

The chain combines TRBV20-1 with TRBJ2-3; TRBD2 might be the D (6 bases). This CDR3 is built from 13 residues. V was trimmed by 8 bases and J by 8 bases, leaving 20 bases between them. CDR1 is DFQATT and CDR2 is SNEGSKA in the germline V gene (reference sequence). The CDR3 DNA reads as TGCAGTCCGAGGGACTTCTCCGGCGCTACGCAGTATTTT. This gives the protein CSPRDFSGATQYF.